The 9 T cell receptor beta chains below come from one sample, sequenced in a study of blood T cell repertoires in COVID-19. Measured with immunoSEQ multiplex PCR; TCRdb has only the in-frame clones, and not every one. The repertoire holds 150,000 or so clones, with 76% as singletons. Sequencing used peripheral blood. These receptors were obtained from a woman older than 75 with active or convalescent COVID-19.

The CDR3 sequence is CASSSTGMGEQYF. The CDR3 DNA follows: TGTGCCAGCAGCTCGACAGGGATGGGCGAGCAGTACTTC. J is TRBJ2-7 and V is TRBV5-4; 7 nucleotides match TRBD1. This CDR3 spans 13 amino acids. Germline CDR1 reads SGHNT; CDR2 reads YYREEE (reference sequence). After removal of 3 bases from V and 6 bases from J, the junction contained 6 bases not matched to a gene.

This sequence joins TRBV7-2 and TRBJ1-2, with 8 nucleotides matching TRBD1. In germline, CDR1 is SGHTA, CDR2 FQGNSA. This CDR3 spans 16 amino acids. With V trimmed by 4 bases and J by 7 bases, 14 bases remained unmatched. This chain's CDR3 is CASSSVAQGALGGYTF. Written as DNA, the CDR3 is TGTGCCAGCAGCTCCGTAGCTCAGGGGGCCCTAGGTGGCTACACCTTC.

The chain couples TRBV6-5 to TRBJ1-1; D remains ambiguous. The CDR3 is made up of 15 amino acids. Germline CDR1 reads MNHEY; CDR2 reads SVGAGI. With 0 bases removed from V and 1 base from J, the gap between germline ends came to 9 bases. This chain's CDR3 is CASSYSAGTNTEAFF. Written as DNA, the CDR3 is TGTGCCAGCAGTTACTCGGCGGGTACGAACACTGAAGCTTTCTTT.

This clone occurred once. This chain joins TRBV6-6 and TRBJ2-3; 13 nucleotides agree with TRBD2. V lost 2 bases and J lost 3; bases outside the gene matches: 2. The CDR3 runs 16 residues. Germline loops: CDR1 MNHNY, CDR2 SVGAGI (reference sequence). CDR3 nucleotides: TGTGCCAGCAGTTACGGGACTAGCGGGGCGACAGATACGCAGTATTTT. It yields the protein CASSYGTSGATDTQYF.

The gene calls are TRBV12-3 or TRBV12-4 and TRBJ1-1, with 8 bases fitting TRBD1. The CDR3 loop spans 13 amino acids. Trimming took 6 bases from V and 4 from J; bases not matched to a gene: 4. CDR3 bases: TGTGCCAGCAGCGACAGGGGTGGCACTGAAGCTTTCTTT. The encoded protein is CASSDRGGTEAFF.

This chain connects TRBV18 to TRBJ1-3; 10 bases agree with TRBD1. The J segment lost 1 base and the V segment lost 1 base, leaving 4 bases of the junction unmatched. The germline V gene has CDR1 KGHSH and CDR2 LQKENI. CDR3 size: 17 residues. As DNA, the CDR3 is TGTGCCAGCTCACCACTGGGACAGGGGAAATCTGGAAACACCATATATTTT. It translates to CASSPLGQGKSGNTIYF. Filled out from reference TRBV18 and TRBJ1-3, the complete variable domain reads NAGVMQNPRHLVRRRGQEARLRCSPMKGHSHVYWYRQLPEEGLKFMVYLQKENIIDESGMPKERFSAEFPKEGPSILRIQQVVRGDSAAYFCASSPLGQGKSGNTIYFGEGSWLTVV.

This chain joins TRBV1 and TRBJ2-2; TRBD1 reflects the table's D call only, with no check against the DNA. TRBV1 is assigned pseudogene status. The CDR3 length is 18 residues. The CDR3 nucleotides are TGCACCAGCAGCCGACGAACAGGGGGAAGGCCGGACACCGGGGAGCTGTTTTTT. Translated: CTSSRRTGGRPDTGELFF.

This clone occurred a few times. The chain is built from TRBV10-3 and TRBJ2-7, with D tentatively TRBD2 (5 bases). The CDR3 is made up of 13 amino acids. Trimming removed 4 bases from V and 5 bases from J, with 12 bases in between. Germline V CDR1 and CDR2: ENHRY, SYGVKD. The CDR3: CAISVAGFHEQYF. In DNA form, the CDR3 reads TGTGCCATCAGTGTGGCGGGTTTCCACGAGCAGTACTTC.

This clone was seen a handful of times. The chain recombines TRBV4-2 with TRBJ2-2; 9 positions agree with TRBD1. Trimming removed 3 bases from V and 5 bases from J; junction bases left unmatched: 4. From germline, CDR1 is LGHNA and CDR2 YNFKEQ. The CDR3 is 15 amino acids. This CDR3 reads CASSQGTGTTGELFF. CDR3 in DNA: TGTGCCAGCAGCCAGGGGACAGGGACTACCGGGGAGCTGTTTTTT.